This T cell receptor (beta chain) was identified in a study of Ad26.COV2.S vaccination and SARS-CoV-2 variants (dated by TCRdb to the early 2020s). Describing the broader study: TCRbeta repertoire sequencing served as the tool for gauging how specific and how broad the SARS-CoV-2-reactive T cell receptors were following Ad26.COV2.S vaccination. A total of around 32 samples were included in the TCR-sequenced set, comprising roughly 19 Ad26.COV2.S vaccine recipients, 5 placebo recipients and 8 SARS-CoV-2 convalescent individuals. Study-wide findings and limitations: Compared with placebo recipients, Ad26.COV2.S recipients showed higher spike-specific TCR breadth (P = 0.0014). According to the authors, total T cell responses may have been underestimated by the TCR breadth and depth analyses. After vaccination, spike-specific CD8+ and CD4+ T cell responses were reported to show substantial breadth. Vaccine and placebo recipients had similar non-spike TCR breadth, a finding consistent with the vaccine containing only spike.

This specimen's time point label, per the study, means: individuals recovered from natural SARS-CoV-2 infection. The immunoSEQ Assay was the method used to sequence TCRbeta CDR3 regions. After extraction, genomic DNA underwent amplification by bias-controlled multiplex PCR, followed by high-throughput sequencing. As for the authors' bioinformatics: To quantify the absolute abundance of every unique TCRbeta CDR3 region, sequences were collapsed and filtered. T cell fraction was estimated by normalizing TCRbeta template counts to usable DNA, which was measured by amplifying reference genes present in all nucleated cells. Repertoire TCRs were annotated as SARS-CoV-2-specific by exact matching of V gene, CDR3 amino acid sequence and J gene to a known reactive TCR set. The reference SARS-CoV-2 TCR set was obtained from MIRA and was filtered for enrichment in COVID-19-positive ImmuneCODE repertoires, whereby public or cross-reactive TCRs were removed. Drawing on the MIRA antigens, annotated TCRs were analysed further at the level of specific ORF or position within ORF. Breadth was defined as annotated unique rearrangements over total unique productive rearrangements; depth was the summed frequency of those rearrangements. TCR breadth was compared between groups using two-sided Wilcoxon rank-sum tests. TCRdb holds this immuneACCESS table with in-frame rearrangements only. Some clones are missing; in checked studies, unresolved V genes explain under half, and the rest has no known cause. The V and J calls and clone size were taken over from that table, and D and trimming were inferred from the DNA. This sample has about 180,000 clones in its table, and around 85% of those were observed once. The top ten clones comprise approximately 6% of the sample.

From a lookup of the germline V gene (reference sequence), CDR1 and CDR2 are GTSNPN and SVGIG. The CDR3 starts with the cysteine, ends with the phenylalanine, and has 11 residues. CDR3 DNA is the only sequence kept; it has 33 bases, read in frame from the first base. The V end loses 5 bases and the J end loses 4 bases, and a stretch of 8 bases separates them. Concerning this clone itself: Its antigen is currently not known. Base quality data are lacking; no much larger clone is found one base away.

This chain is built from TRBV30 and TRBJ1-2; the D gene identity is not certain. Sequenced material: peripheral blood, taken after recovery from COVID-19. The sequence was collected from a human donor who had recovered from COVID-19. The CDR3 reads CAWGRTYGYTF. The base sequence is TGTGCCTGGGGTAGGACCTATGGCTACACCTTC.